Each of the 2 T cell receptor beta chains below was sequenced from the same sample in a study of PD-1 blockade in classical Hodgkin lymphoma. Time point: cycle 4 day 1 (C4D1), after six to seven weeks of nivolumab. Autologous stem cell transplantation was followed by relapse in every patient, and brentuximab vedotin exposure varied. Assay: immunoSEQ multiplex PCR; the TCRdb copy retains only in-frame clones and omits some. This repertoire shows 20,000 to 25,000 clones, more than 65% found once; its top ten account for about a fifth. The sequencing here drew on peripheral blood mononuclear cells (PBMCs), taken before the fourth cycle of nivolumab. Every receptor here comes from a human donor with classical Hodgkin lymphoma.

V and J are TRBV6-6 and TRBJ1-1; TRBD1 is a possible D gene (5 bases). V lost 2 bases to trimming and J lost 1 base, with 8 bases between them. This CDR3 comprises 14 residues. The germline CDR1 and CDR2 sequences are MNHNY and SVGAGI (reference sequence). CDR3 loop: CASSYRGRNTEAFF. The CDR3 DNA sequence: TGTGCCAGCAGTTACCGGGGACGGAACACTGAAGCTTTCTTT.

The chain joins TRBV11-3 to TRBJ2-1; 7 bases match TRBD1. The germline CDR1 and CDR2 sequences are SGHNT and YENEEA. This CDR3 is 12 amino acids long. With 3 bases clipped from V and 14 bases from J, the junction kept 7 bases outside the gene matches. CDR3 region: CASSFQTGSEFF. The CDR3 DNA reads as TGTGCCAGCAGCTTCCAGACAGGGTCAGAGTTCTTC.